Listed below are T cell receptor beta chains from one sample, sequenced in a study of T cell repertoires in cytomegalovirus infection. Via MiXCR, TCRdb re-called the reads, giving one row per CDR3 protein. The sample carries a few hundred thousand distinct CDR3 sequences, about 17% recorded once. The specimen sequenced was PBMCs. The receptors originated from a human donor in good health (CMV status not recorded). Some clones in this sample may be carry-over from other donors' samples. CDR3s include the opening cysteine and the closing phenylalanine or tryptophan. The D gene is left open where the match is weak. A clone size is listed for some rows: how often the clone was seen (once, few, many), or a class if it is expanded.

V	size	D	J	DNA	CDR3
TRBV7-8	many	NA	TRBJ2-1	TGTGCCAGCAGCTTACGACTTGGGAAACATCATTACAATGAGCAGTTCTTC	CASSLRLGKHHYNEQFF
TRBV12-3/TRBV12-4	few	NA	TRBJ1-5	TGTGCCAGCAGTTTCAGTAGGGGGCAGCCCCAGCATTTT	CASSFSRGQPQHF
TRBV20-1	few	TRBD1	TRBJ1-5	TGCAGTGCTAGAGATCTCGGGACAGCCCATAGCAATCAGCCCCAGCATTTT	CSARDLGTAHSNQPQHF
TRBV12-3/TRBV12-4	few	NA	TRBJ2-1	TGTGCCAGCAGCCTCTTAGATGAGCAGTTCTTC	CASSLLDEQFF
TRBV28	NA	NA	TRBJ1-5	TGTGCCAGCAGTTTAGGACAGCCTTATTATCAGCATTTT	CASSLGQPYYQHF
TRBV20-1	many	NA	TRBJ1-6	TGCAGTGCTAGACTTACAGGTTTGAGGGGCTCACCCCTCCACTTT	CSARLTGLRGSPLHF
TRBV19	NA	TRBD2	TRBJ2-1	TGTGCCAGTAGTATCAGACTAGCGGGGGGGCAATACAATGAGCAGTTCTTC	CASSIRLAGGQYNEQFF
TRBV6-8	few	TRBD2	TRBJ2-1	TGTGCCAGCAGTTACTCGACTCCGGGGGGGCCTGGCAATGAGCAGTTCTTC	CASSYSTPGGPGNEQFF
TRBV28	few	TRBD1	TRBJ1-1	TGTGCCAGCAGTCCGGGACAGGGAATACACACTGAAGCTTTCTTT	CASSPGQGIHTEAFF
TRBV7-6	many	NA	TRBJ2-6	TGTGCCAGCAGCTTAGCGCATAAGAGCTCTGGGGCCAACGTCCTGACTTTC	CASSLAHKSSGANVLTF
TRBV3-1	few	NA	TRBJ2-3	TGTGCCAGCAGCCAAAACTTCTTGGGCAGCACAGATACGCAGTATTTT	CASSQNFLGSTDTQYF
TRBV7-6	many	NA	TRBJ1-1	TGTGCCAGCAGCTTTCCCCTCGGCCCAGGCAGGGTTGAAGCTTTCTTT	CASSFPLGPGRVEAFF
TRBV7-2	many	NA	TRBJ2-1	TGTGCCAGCAGCTTAGGTTTTCGGTTACTTGGGTACAATGAGCAGTTCTTC	CASSLGFRLLGYNEQFF
TRBV27	few	NA	TRBJ1-5	TGTGCCAGCAGTTTATGGCGCCGTACAGGAGACTATAGCAATCAGCCCCAGCATTTT	CASSLWRRTGDYSNQPQHF
TRBV5-6	few	NA	TRBJ2-3	TGTGCCAGCAGCTTGCGGACCGATCCTAGCACAGATACGCAGTATTTT	CASSLRTDPSTDTQYF